These T cell receptor beta chains were read from a single sample in a study of blood T cell repertoires in COVID-19. TCRdb's table, derived via immunoSEQ multiplex PCR, lists solely in-frame clones and lacks some. The sample carries approximately 140,000 clones, 86% recorded once. The material sequenced was PBMCs or T cells enriched from blood (not recorded which). These receptors were collected from a woman aged 45-59 years who had recovered from COVID-19. The CDR3 runs from the conserved cysteine through the conserved F or W. The D gene is left open where the match is weak. Not all rows give a size; the values are once, few, many and, for expanded clones, a class.

J | V | size | D | CDR3 | DNA
TRBJ2-2 | TRBV5-1 | - | TRBD2 | CASSLRLAGGNTGELFF | TGCGCCAGCAGCTTACGACTAGCGGGGGGGAACACCGGGGAGCTGTTTTTT
TRBJ2-5 | TRBV7-9 | - | - | CASSTKQMYQETQYF | TGTGCCAGCAGCACAAAACAGATGTACCAAGAGACCCAGTACTTC
TRBJ1-6 | TRBV7-2 | - | - | CASSKREGLGSPLHF | TGTGCCAGCAGCAAAAGGGAGGGGCTCGGTTCACCCCTCCACTTT
TRBJ1-1 | TRBV7-6 | once | - | CASSRGATEAFF | TGTGCCAGCAGCCGGGGGGCCACTGAAGCTTTCTTT
TRBJ2-2 | TRBV10-3 | - | TRBD1 | CAISESKTGWAGELFF | TGTGCCATCAGTGAGTCGAAGACAGGGTGGGCCGGGGAGCTGTTTTTT
TRBJ2-1 | TRBV21-1 | - | - | CASTKRGSNYNEQFF | TGTGCCAGCACCAAGAGGGGGAGTAATTACAATGAGCAGTTCTTC
TRBJ2-1 | TRBV19 | - | TRBD1 | CASSSDGTGALRSSYNEQFF | TGTGCCAGTAGTTCGGACGGGACAGGGGCCCTAAGGAGCTCCTACAATGAGCAGTTCTTC
TRBJ1-4 | TRBV2 | - | TRBD1 | CASRPDREKLFF | TGTGCCAGCAGGCCGGACAGGGAGAAACTGTTTTTT
TRBJ1-1 | TRBV4-3 | - | - | CASSQGAKLNTEAFF | TGCGCCAGCAGCCAAGGCGCTAAATTGAACACTGAAGCTTTCTTT
TRBJ2-7 | TRBV23-1 | - | TRBD1 | CASPLKTGQGSYEQYF | TGCGCCAGTCCACTCAAGACGGGACAGGGGTCCTACGAGCAGTACTTC
TRBJ2-1 | TRBV7-2 | few | - | CASSPQDSYNEQFF | TGTGCCAGCAGCCCACAGGACTCCTACAATGAGCAGTTCTTC